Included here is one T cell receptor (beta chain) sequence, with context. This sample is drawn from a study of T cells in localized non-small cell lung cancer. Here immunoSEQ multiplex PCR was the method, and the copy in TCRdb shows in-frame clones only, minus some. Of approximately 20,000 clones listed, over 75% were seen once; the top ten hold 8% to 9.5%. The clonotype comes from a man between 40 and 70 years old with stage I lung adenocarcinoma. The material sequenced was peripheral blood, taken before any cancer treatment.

CDR3 nucleotides: TGTGCCAGTAGTATAGATCCAGGGACCATGAACACTGAAGCTTTCTTT. Translation gives CASSIDPGTMNTEAFF. V usage is TRBV19 and J usage is TRBJ1-1, with D tentatively TRBD1 (5 bases). This CDR3 region has 16 residues. Germline CDR1 LNHDA, CDR2 SQIVND (reference sequence). The V and J ends lost 0 bases and 0 bases respectively, with 11 bases between them. The variable domain in full, completed from reference TRBV19 and TRBJ1-1, reads DGGITQSPKYLFRKEGQNVTLSCEQNLNHDAMYWYRQDPGQGLRLIYYSQIVNDFQKGDIAEGYSVSREKKESFPLTVTSAQKNPTAFYLCASSIDPGTMNTEAFFGQGTRLTVV.